This entry is about one T cell receptor (beta chain). The data belong to a study of blood T cell repertoires in COVID-19. The data were produced by immunoSEQ multiplex PCR, yet TCRdb's version contains in-frame clones alone and is incomplete. The sample carries roughly 130,000 clones, roughly nine tenths recorded once. The ends lost 5 bases at V and 7 bases at J; junction bases unmatched: 16. The CDR3 length is 16 residues. Germline CDR1 and CDR2: SSHAT and FNYEAQ (reference sequence). Specimen: peripheral blood. This clonotype was obtained from a man aged 55 to 70 with COVID-19, enrolled during active disease. The gene calls are TRBV7-7 and TRBJ2-7; TRBD1 agrees at 8 bases. CDR3 coding DNA: TGTGCCAGCAGCCTCGGACTGGGGCAGGGGGCGGTGGAGCAGTACTTC. Translated, it gives CASSLGLGQGAVEQYF.